The rows below give T cell receptor beta chains drawn from one sample of a study of cytomegalovirus exposure and HLA in healthy donors. Sequencing was performed with immunoSEQ multiplex PCR; in TCRdb, only in-frame clones are kept and a portion is missing. This sample yields 140,000 or so clones, of which around 86% are seen a single time; 1.2% belongs to the top ten. Specimen: PBMCs. The receptors stem from a female donor in good health and CMV-seronegative. The CDR3 runs from the conserved cysteine through the conserved F or W. The order of the fields is J gene, clone size, V gene, D gene, CDR3 DNA, CDR3 protein. D genes are given only for firm matches. The size field is filled for only some rows; it gives once, few, many or a size class.

TRBJ1-3 | few | TRBV7-2 | TRBD1 | TGTGCCAGCAGCTTAACCGGGACAGGGGCCAAATACTCTGGAAACACCATATATTTT | CASSLTGTGAKYSGNTIYF
TRBJ2-7 | - | TRBV7-6 | TRBD1 | TGTGCCAGCAGCTTCAGGGGGAAAATGGACGAGCAGTACTTC | CASSFRGKMDEQYF
TRBJ2-7 | - | TRBV27 | - | TGTGCCAGCAGTTTAAGCGCCCGATCCTACGAGCAGTACTTC | CASSLSARSYEQYF
TRBJ2-3 | - | TRBV7-6 | - | TGTGCCAGCAGCTTCCCCGCAGGGGCTAGCACAGATACGCAGTATTTT | CASSFPAGASTDTQYF
TRBJ1-5 | - | TRBV2 | - | TGTGCCAGCAGGAAGGGGGTCAGCAATCAGCCCCAGCATTTT | CASRKGVSNQPQHF
TRBJ1-1 | - | TRBV10-3 | TRBD1 | TGTGCCATCAGTGACGGACAGGGGAACACTGAAGCTTTCTTT | CAISDGQGNTEAFF
TRBJ1-5 | - | TRBV18 | - | TGTGCCAGCTCACCGGGAGAGGGCAATCAGCCCCAGCATTTT | CASSPGEGNQPQHF
TRBJ1-2 | - | TRBV29-1 | TRBD1 | TGCAGCGTTGACCCCGACAGGGACTATGGCTACACCTTC | CSVDPDRDYGYTF
TRBJ2-5 | - | TRBV6-5 | - | TGTGCCAGCAGTGTGGGTGCTAGCGACCAAGAGACCCAGTACTTC | CASSVGASDQETQYF
TRBJ1-5 | - | TRBV9 | TRBD1 | TGTGCCAGCGGGACAGGGAATCAGCCCCAGCATTTT | CASGTGNQPQHF
TRBJ2-6 | - | TRBV7-9 | TRBD2 | TGTGCCAGCAGCTCGGGGGGGGGCCCCTCTGGGGCTAACGTCCTGACTTTC | CASSSGGGPSGANVLTF
TRBJ2-7 | - | TRBV6-5 | TRBD1 | TGTGCCAGCAGTTCCTACACAGGGGGCGCCTACGAGCAGTACTTC | CASSSYTGGAYEQYF
TRBJ2-7 | - | TRBV6-1 | - | TGTGCCAGCAGTGAAGTCTTACAGGGGGGGGAGCAGTACTTC | CASSEVLQGGEQYF
TRBJ2-5 | few | TRBV4-2 | - | TGTGCCAGCAGCCAAGAGCGCCAAGAGACCCAGTACTTC | CASSQERQETQYF
TRBJ1-2 | once | TRBV28 | - | TGTGCCACCCTCCTTGAGAGCTACACCTTC | CATLLESYTF
TRBJ1-1 | few | TRBV10-3 | - | TGTGCCATCAGTGACCTTAACACTGAAGCTTTCTTT | CAISDLNTEAFF
TRBJ2-1 | - | TRBV5-4 | TRBD1 | TGTGCCAGCAGCTTACCGGGACAGGGAACGGGTGAGCAGTTCTTC | CASSLPGQGTGEQFF
TRBJ1-1 | - | TRBV9 | - | TGTGCCAGCAGCCCCAACCGGGTTCCTAATGAAGCTTTCTTT | CASSPNRVPNEAFF
TRBJ2-3 | - | TRBV6-5 | TRBD2 | TGTGCCAGCAGTTACTCGGGACTAGCCCCAGATACGCAGTATTTT | CASSYSGLAPDTQYF
TRBJ2-1 | - | TRBV2 | TRBD2 | TGTGCCAGCTGGACTAGCGGGACGTACAATGAGCAGTTCTTC | CASWTSGTYNEQFF
TRBJ1-1 | - | TRBV7-9 | - | TGTGCCAGCAGCTGGGACAAGAACACTGAAGCTTTCTTT | CASSWDKNTEAFF
TRBJ1-1 | - | TRBV7-3 | - | TGTGCCAGCAGCTTAACGCACTCCACTGAAGCTTTCTTT | CASSLTHSTEAFF
TRBJ2-5 | once | TRBV2 | - | TGTGCCAGCAGTCCCCCACGAAGGGACTTTTACAAAGAGACCCAGTACTTC | CASSPPRRDFYKETQYF
TRBJ2-5 | few | TRBV5-4 | - | TGTGCCAGCAGCTTGGTTCCTAAAGAGACCCAGTACTTC | CASSLVPKETQYF
TRBJ2-7 | few | TRBV28 | - | TGTGCCAGCAGTTTCGGGGTTGGCGAGCAGTACTTC | CASSFGVGEQYF
TRBJ2-5 | once | TRBV29-1 | TRBD1 | TGCAGCGTTGAGACAGGGGGCGTAGGGGAGACCCAGTACTTC | CSVETGGVGETQYF
TRBJ2-7 | - | TRBV2 | - | TGTGCCAGCAGTGGGTCTACTAGGTTGGGCGAGCAGTACTTC | CASSGSTRLGEQYF
TRBJ2-5 | once | TRBV25-1 | - | TGTGCCAGCTCGCGCGGGGAGACCCAGTACTTC | CASSRGETQYF
TRBJ2-1 | - | TRBV28 | TRBD2 | TGTGCCAGCAGTGGTACTAGCGGGAGGGCGGATGAGCAGTTCTTC | CASSGTSGRADEQFF
TRBJ2-7 | - | TRBV6-5 | TRBD1 | TGTGCCAGCAGTGCCGGGACAGGATTCGAGCAGTACTTC | CASSAGTGFEQYF
TRBJ2-7 | once | TRBV4-1 | - | TGCGCCAGCAGCCAACCGGGAAGGGACTACGAGCAGTACTTC | CASSQPGRDYEQYF
TRBJ2-4 | - | TRBV5-1 | - | TGCGCCAGCAGCTTGGACGTAGACATTCAGTACTTC | CASSLDVDIQYF
TRBJ1-1 | - | TRBV29-1 | - | TGCAGCGTAATACAGGGTTACGAAACTGAAGCTTTCTTT | CSVIQGYETEAFF
TRBJ1-5 | few | TRBV2 | - | TGTGCCAGCAGTGTGCGGGCGGATCAGCCCCAGCATTTT | CASSVRADQPQHF
TRBJ2-7 | - | TRBV6-6 | TRBD1 | TGTGCCAGCAGTTACACCAGGGGGCGGAACGAGCAGTACTTC | CASSYTRGRNEQYF
TRBJ2-7 | - | TRBV29-1 | TRBD1 | TGCAGCGTCGAGACAGGGGTACCATCCGACGAGCAGTACTTC | CSVETGVPSDEQYF
TRBJ1-5 | - | TRBV10-3 | - | TGTGCCATCAGTGACGCGCAGGATAGCAATCAGCCCCAGCATTTT | CAISDAQDSNQPQHF
TRBJ2-7 | - | TRBV4-2 | TRBD2 | TGTGCCAGCAGCCAAAGAAGTCGGGACTACTCCTACGAGCAGTACTTC | CASSQRSRDYSYEQYF
TRBJ2-5 | - | TRBV4-1 | TRBD2 | TGCGCCAGCAGCCAAGTCGGCGGGGGGGAGTATCGGGAGACCCAGTACTTC | CASSQVGGGEYRETQYF
TRBJ2-5 | - | TRBV5-6 | - | TGTGCCAGCAGCTTGGGCAGCCAAGAGACCCAGTACTTC | CASSLGSQETQYF
TRBJ1-2 | once | TRBV27 | TRBD1 | TGTGCCAGCAGTCTGCAGAGGACAGGCATCTATGGCTACACCTTC | CASSLQRTGIYGYTF
TRBJ2-7 | - | TRBV20-1 | TRBD2 | TGCAGTGGCCAGCGGGACTACGAGCAGTACTTC | CSGQRDYEQYF
TRBJ2-6 | - | TRBV27 | - | TGTGCCAGCAGTTTCAGTATGTTTGGTGGGGCCAACGTCCTGACTTTC | CASSFSMFGGANVLTF